A single sample gave rise to the 5 T cell receptor beta chains below, sequenced in a study of cytomegalovirus exposure and HLA in healthy donors (dated by TCRdb to the late 2010s). Libraries were made using the immunoSEQ multiplex PCR assay. What TCRdb holds here is the immuneACCESS table cut down to in-frame rearrangements. Part of the clones is not present; checked against another copy, under half of the missing clones reflect an unresolved V gene, and the others are unexplained. Here the sample has more than 85,000 clones; roughly 88% occur a single time. Over 1.3% of the sample rests with the top ten. Sequencing input: PBMCs. The origin of the receptors is a woman aged 30 to 39 in good health and CMV-seropositive.

The chain uses TRBV30 and TRBJ2-7, with a weak D call TRBD1 (5 bases). Trimming cost V 3 bases and J 3 bases, with 9 bases left between them. The CDR3 runs to 12 residues. CDR1 and CDR2 (germline): GTSNPN, SVGIG (reference sequence). CDR3 loop: CAWSPDNYEQYF. CDR3 bases: TGTGCCTGGAGCCCGGACAACTACGAGCAGTACTTC.

The chain couples TRBV15 to TRBJ2-2; TRBD1 matches 9 bases. The trim removed 2 bases at V and 4 bases at J, leaving 5 bases unmatched. The V gene's germline CDR1 is LNHNV and CDR2 YYDKDF (reference sequence). This CDR3 comprises 16 residues. The CDR3 sequence is CATSRPGQGSTGELFF. CDR3 coding DNA: TGTGCCACCAGCAGACCGGGACAGGGTTCCACCGGGGAGCTGTTTTTT.

CDR3 coding DNA: TGTGCCAGCAGCTTACAACCGGGGGCCTACAATGAGCAGTTCTTC. It specifies CASSLQPGAYNEQFF. This chain connects TRBV7-3 to TRBJ2-1; D perhaps matches TRBD2 (6 bases). Germline V lookup: CDR1 SGHTA, CDR2 FQGTGA. There are 15 residues in the CDR3. Trimming removed 2 bases from V and 2 bases from J, with 10 bases in between.

The genes are TRBV27 and TRBJ2-3, with 9 nucleotides matching TRBD2. The CDR3 runs 16 residues. The ends lost 5 bases at V and 2 bases at J; junction bases unmatched: 8. Germline V lookup: CDR1 MNHEY, CDR2 SMNVEV (reference sequence). CDR3 sequence (DNA): TGTGCCAGCAGTGAATCTAGCGGGATTGACACAGATACGCAGTATTTT. Protein sequence: CASSESSGIDTDTQYF.

The V and J genes are TRBV5-1 and TRBJ2-2; the D is unclear. V dropped 2 bases and J dropped 6 bases, with 8 bases sitting between them. The germline V gene has CDR1 SGHRS and CDR2 YFSETQ. This CDR3 has 13 residues. The CDR3 is CASSFGGPGELFF. The DNA of the CDR3 is TGCGCCAGCAGCTTTGGTGGCCCCGGGGAGCTGTTTTTT.